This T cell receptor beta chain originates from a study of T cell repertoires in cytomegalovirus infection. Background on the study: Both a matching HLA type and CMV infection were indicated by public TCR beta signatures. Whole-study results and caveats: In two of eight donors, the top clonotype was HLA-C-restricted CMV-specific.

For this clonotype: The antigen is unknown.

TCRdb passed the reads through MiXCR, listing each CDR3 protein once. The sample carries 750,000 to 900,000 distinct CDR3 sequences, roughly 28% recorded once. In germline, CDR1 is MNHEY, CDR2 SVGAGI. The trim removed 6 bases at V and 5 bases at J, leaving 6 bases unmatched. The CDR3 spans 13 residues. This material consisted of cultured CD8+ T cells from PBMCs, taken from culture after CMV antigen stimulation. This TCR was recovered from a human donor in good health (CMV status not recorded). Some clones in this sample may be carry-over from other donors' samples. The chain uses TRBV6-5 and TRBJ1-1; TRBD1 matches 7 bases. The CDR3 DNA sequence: TGTGCCAGCAGACGACAGGGATGGACTGAAGCTTTCTTT. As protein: CASRRQGWTEAFF.